The 18 T cell receptor beta chains in this list originate from one sample, sequenced in a study of cytomegalovirus exposure and HLA in healthy donors. The PCR contained 60 Vbeta and 13 Jbeta primers. The repertoire was sequenced with immunoSEQ multiplex PCR; TCRdb's copy has only in-frame clones and lacks some. The sample includes under 250,000 clones, 75% to 90% seen only once; the top ten take roughly 0.66%. Sequenced sample: PBMCs. The receptors originated from a boy between 2 and 10 years old in good health and CMV-seronegative.

The genes are TRBV6-6 and TRBJ1-5, with TRBD1 matching 7 bases. CDR3 length: 15 residues. J lost 2 bases, V lost 5 bases, and 6 bases had no gene match. Germline lookup yields CDR1 MNHNY and CDR2 SVGAGI (reference sequence). The CDR3 DNA is TGTGCCAGCAGTACGCAGGGGGTTGGCAATCAGCCCCAGCATTTT. Translating it yields CASSTQGVGNQPQHF.

V and J are TRBV7-3 and TRBJ2-2; 12 positions agree with TRBD2. The CDR3 totals 15 residues. CDR1 and CDR2 (germline): SGHTA, FQGTGA. After removal of 4 bases from V and 6 bases from J, the junction contained 3 bases not matched to a gene. CDR3 sequence reads: CASSSLAGGPGELFF. The DNA for the CDR3 is TGTGCCAGCAGCTCGCTAGCGGGGGGGCCCGGGGAGCTGTTTTTT.

The chain combines TRBV13 with TRBJ1-2; TRBD1 matches 9 bases. CDR1 and CDR2 from the germline V gene are PRHDT and FYEKMQ (reference sequence). The CDR3 loop spans 15 amino acids. Trimming removed 3 bases from V and 6 bases from J; junction bases left unmatched: 8. The CDR3 sequence: CASSFPGTGNHGYTF. CDR3 in DNA: TGTGCCAGCAGCTTTCCCGGGACAGGGAACCATGGCTACACCTTC.

V usage is TRBV5-8 and J usage is TRBJ1-5, with D maybe TRBD1 (5 bases). CDR1 is SGHTS, CDR2 YDEGEE, per germline. Deletions cut 3 bases from V and 0 bases from J, with 10 bases between. The CDR3 is made up of 15 amino acids. CDR3 coding DNA: TGTGCCAGCAGCTACGGGACTTATAGCAATCAGCCCCAGCATTTT. The encoded protein is CASSYGTYSNQPQHF.

The rearrangement uses TRBV9 and TRBJ1-1; D is possibly TRBD1 (5 bases). The V and J ends lost 0 bases and 7 bases respectively, with 7 bases between them. Per germline, CDR1 SGDLS and CDR2 YYNGEE. The CDR3 is 12 amino acids. The CDR3 reads CASSVGGREAFF. The CDR3 DNA reads TGTGCCAGCAGCGTAGGGGGCCGTGAAGCTTTCTTT.

The rearrangement joins TRBV6-6 to TRBJ2-2, with 8 positions matching TRBD2. The CDR3 extends over 16 amino acids. Germline lookup yields CDR1 MNHNY and CDR2 SVGAGI (reference sequence). After removal of 0 bases from V and 0 bases from J, the junction contained 0 bases not matched to a gene. The CDR3 loop is CASSYSLAANTGELFF. CDR3 sequence (DNA): TGTGCCAGCAGTTACTCACTAGCGGCGAACACCGGGGAGCTGTTTTTT.

The rearrangement joins TRBV7-3 to TRBJ2-5; possible D gene TRBD1, 5 bases. The CDR3 spans 13 residues. Germline assignment: CDR1 SGHTA and CDR2 FQGTGA. Trimming cost V 4 bases and J 5 bases, with 11 bases left between them. CDR3 residues: CASSSGPGETQYF. The CDR3 DNA reads TGTGCCAGCAGCTCCGGGCCAGGGGAGACCCAGTACTTC.

The gene calls are TRBV4-1 and TRBJ2-5, with 7 bases aligning to TRBD2. Germline assignment: CDR1 MGHRA and CDR2 YSYEKL. The CDR3 sequence is 14 residues long. With V trimmed by 2 bases and J by 4 bases, 4 bases remained unmatched. Here the CDR3 DNA reads TGCGCCAGCAGCCAACCGAGGGAGGGAGAGACCCAGTACTTC. Translated: CASSQPREGETQYF.

The chain couples TRBV29-1 to TRBJ1-2, with unresolved D. There are 11 residues in the CDR3. Deletions cut 7 bases from V and 1 base from J, with 7 bases between. Germline values: CDR1 SQVTM, CDR2 ANQGSEA. CDR3 sequence reads: CSGGDNYGYTF. The DNA of the CDR3 is TGCAGCGGGGGAGATAACTATGGCTACACCTTC.

J is TRBJ2-7 and V is TRBV5-4, with TRBD2 matching over 10 bases. CDR1 is SGHNT and CDR2 is YYREEE in the germline V gene (reference sequence). V shed 0 bases and J 6 bases; nucleotides not matched to a gene: 12. This CDR3 has 17 amino acids. CDR3 loop: CASSLGPFSGGAREQYF. In DNA form, the CDR3 reads TGTGCCAGCAGCTTGGGACCATTCAGCGGGGGGGCCCGCGAGCAGTACTTC.

The CDR3 nucleotides read TGTGCCAGCAGCCCCCCGAGCACAGATACGCAGTATTTT. Its translation: CASSPPSTDTQYF. The V and J genes are TRBV5-4 and TRBJ2-3; D not resolved. Trimming removed 4 bases at V and 0 bases at J, with 6 bases between. The CDR3 contains 13 residues. Germline lookup yields CDR1 SGHNT and CDR2 YYREEE (reference sequence).

The table lists this clone with a count of one. This rearrangement joins TRBV25-1 to TRBJ1-2; TRBD1 is a possible D gene (5 bases). Germline CDR1 is MGHDK and CDR2 is SYGVNS. The CDR3 extends over 15 amino acids. V lost 5 bases to trimming and J lost 5 bases, with 18 bases between them. The CDR3 here is CASSLSSGGVYGYTF. CDR3 bases: TGTGCCAGCAGTCTATCCTCCGGGGGGGTTTATGGCTACACCTTC.

The chain is built from TRBV15 and TRBJ1-2; 8 bases agree with TRBD1. This CDR3 comprises 14 residues. The junction had 3 bases not matched to a gene; V was cut back by 0 bases and J by 6 bases. The germline CDR1 and CDR2 sequences are LNHNV and YYDKDF (reference sequence). CDR3 DNA sequence: TGTGCCACCAGCAGAGAAGGACAGGGTGATGGCTACACCTTC. Residues: CATSREGQGDGYTF.

The chain employs TRBV28 and TRBJ1-2; TRBD1 agrees at 7 bases. Germline assignment: CDR1 MDHEN and CDR2 SYDVKM. The ends lost 5 bases at V and 8 bases at J; junction bases unmatched: 11. This CDR3 has 14 amino acids. The DNA for the CDR3 is TGTGCCAGCAGTGGGGCGAAGGGGGCCCGAGGCTACACCTTC. Translated: CASSGAKGARGYTF.

The V call is TRBV29-1, the J call TRBJ2-7, with a weak D call TRBD1 (5 bases). The germline V gene encodes CDR1 SQVTM and CDR2 ANQGSEA. The V and J ends lost 6 bases and 6 bases respectively, with 15 bases between them. This CDR3 contains 12 residues. CDR3 coding DNA: TGCAGCGTCGTTTTTCAGGGTACCGAGCAGTACTTC. It is translated as CSVVFQGTEQYF.

The chain employs TRBV29-1 and TRBJ1-2, with 10 bases fitting TRBD1. The CDR3 length is 13 residues. Germline V gene sequence: CDR1 SQVTM, CDR2 ANQGSEA. Unmatched junction bases numbered 5, after V lost 5 bases and J lost 5 bases. CDR3 DNA sequence: TGCAGCGTTCCCGGGACAGGGGTTTATGGCTACACCTTC. Amino acid sequence: CSVPGTGVYGYTF.

The rearrangement uses TRBV9 and TRBJ2-7; possible D gene TRBD2, 7 bases. Germline-derived CDR1 and CDR2 are SGDLS and YYNGEE. The CDR3 totals 15 residues. V dropped 2 bases and J dropped 5 bases, with 17 bases sitting between them. The CDR3 DNA sequence: TGTGCCAGCAGCGTCGAGGGGGGGCGCGTCAACGAGCAGTACTTC. It yields the protein CASSVEGGRVNEQYF.

V gene TRBV5-1 combines with J gene TRBJ2-7, with 12 bases aligning to TRBD2. Trimming removed 5 bases from V and 4 bases from J; junction bases left unmatched: 4. The CDR3 sequence is 14 residues long. The V gene's germline CDR1 is SGHRS and CDR2 YFSETQ. CDR3 DNA sequence: TGCGCCAGCAGATCGACTAGCGGGAGTTACGAGCAGTACTTC. The encoded protein is CASRSTSGSYEQYF. Based on the CDR3 plus reference TRBV5-1 and TRBJ2-7, the full variable domain is KAGVTQTPRYLIKTRGQQVTLSCSPISGHRSVSWYQQTPGQGLQFLFEYFSETQRNKGNFPGRFSGRQFSNSRSEMNVSTLELGDSALYLCASRSTSGSYEQYFGPGTRLTVT.